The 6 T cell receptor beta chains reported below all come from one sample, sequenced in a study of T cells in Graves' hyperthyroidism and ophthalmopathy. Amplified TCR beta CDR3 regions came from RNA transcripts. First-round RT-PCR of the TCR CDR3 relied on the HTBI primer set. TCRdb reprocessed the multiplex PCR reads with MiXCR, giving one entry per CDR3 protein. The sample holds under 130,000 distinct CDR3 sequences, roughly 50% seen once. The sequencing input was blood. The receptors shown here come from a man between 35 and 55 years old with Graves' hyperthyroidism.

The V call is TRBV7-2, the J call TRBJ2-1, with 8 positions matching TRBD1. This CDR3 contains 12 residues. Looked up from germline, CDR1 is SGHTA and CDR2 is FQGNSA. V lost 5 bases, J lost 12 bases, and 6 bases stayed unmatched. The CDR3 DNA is TGTGCCAGCAGCCTAACAGGGGGATGGCAGTTCTTC. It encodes CASSLTGGWQFF.

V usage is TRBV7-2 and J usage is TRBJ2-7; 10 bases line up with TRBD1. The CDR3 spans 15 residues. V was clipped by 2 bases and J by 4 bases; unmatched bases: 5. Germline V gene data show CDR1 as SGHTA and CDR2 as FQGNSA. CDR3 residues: CASSLRQGASYEQYF. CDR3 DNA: TGTGCCAGCAGCTTAAGACAGGGGGCCAGTTACGAGCAGTACTTC.

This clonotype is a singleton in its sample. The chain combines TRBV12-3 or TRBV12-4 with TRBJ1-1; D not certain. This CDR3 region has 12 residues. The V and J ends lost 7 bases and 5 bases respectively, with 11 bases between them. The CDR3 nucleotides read TGTGCCAGCACCGCCTTGGGGACTGAAGCTTTCTTT. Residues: CASTALGTEAFF.

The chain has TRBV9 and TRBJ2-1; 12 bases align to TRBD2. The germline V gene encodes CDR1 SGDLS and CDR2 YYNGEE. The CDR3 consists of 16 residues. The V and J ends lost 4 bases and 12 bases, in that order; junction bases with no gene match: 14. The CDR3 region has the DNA TGTGCCAGCAGCTCGGCGACTAGCGGGGGCGCATATACGCAGTTCTTC. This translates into CASSSATSGGAYTQFF.

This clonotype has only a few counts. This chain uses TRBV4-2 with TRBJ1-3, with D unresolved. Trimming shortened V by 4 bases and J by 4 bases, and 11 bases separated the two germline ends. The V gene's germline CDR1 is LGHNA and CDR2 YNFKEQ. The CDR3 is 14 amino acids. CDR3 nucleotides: TGTGCCAGCAGCCCGGATACTAGAGGAAACACCATATATTTT. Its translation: CASSPDTRGNTIYF.

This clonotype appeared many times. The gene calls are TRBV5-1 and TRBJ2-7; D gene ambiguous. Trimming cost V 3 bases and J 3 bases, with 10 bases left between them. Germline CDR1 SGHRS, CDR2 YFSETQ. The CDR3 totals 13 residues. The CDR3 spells CASSYDTFYEQYF. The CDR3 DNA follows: TGCGCCAGCAGCTACGACACCTTCTACGAGCAGTACTTC.